Sequencing of this T cell receptor beta chain was carried out in a study of blood T cell repertoires in COVID-19. Profiled with immunoSEQ multiplex PCR; TCRdb holds only in-frame clones, not every one. The sample includes about 130,000 clones, roughly 80% of them seen just once. The J segment lost 6 bases and the V segment lost 4 bases, leaving 11 bases of the junction unmatched. The germline V gene encodes CDR1 SGHRS and CDR2 YFSETQ. The CDR3 is 15 residues long. This clone was counted a single time. Sequenced material: PBMCs or T cells enriched from blood (not recorded which). The receptor was isolated from a man in his fifties or sixties who had recovered from COVID-19. This chain connects TRBV5-1 to TRBJ1-2; 8 positions agree with TRBD1. This CDR3 reads CASSPTLTGGDGYTF. The CDR3 DNA follows: TGCGCCAGCAGCCCCACCCTCACAGGGGGGGATGGCTACACCTTC.